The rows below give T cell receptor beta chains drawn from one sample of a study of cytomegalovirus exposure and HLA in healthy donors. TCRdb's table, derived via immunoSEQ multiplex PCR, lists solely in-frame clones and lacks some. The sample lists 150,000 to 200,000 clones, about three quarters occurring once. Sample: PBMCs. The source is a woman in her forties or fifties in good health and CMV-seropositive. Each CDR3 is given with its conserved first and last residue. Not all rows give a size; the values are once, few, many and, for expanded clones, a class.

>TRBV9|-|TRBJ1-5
CASSAGVSNQPQHF
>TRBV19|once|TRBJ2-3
CASRGQSTDTQYF
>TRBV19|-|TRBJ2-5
CASSRLSGETQYF
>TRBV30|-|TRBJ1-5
CAWNTGGQPQHF
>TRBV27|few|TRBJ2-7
CASTLAGQGDYEQYF
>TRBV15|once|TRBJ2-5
CATSSSLAGGGETQYF
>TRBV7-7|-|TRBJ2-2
CASSSQQGAGELFF
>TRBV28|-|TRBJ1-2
CASSLGQPIRGYTF
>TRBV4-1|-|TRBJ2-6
CASSQLQGSGSGANVLTF
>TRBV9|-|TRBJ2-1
CASSVRGQGADEQFF
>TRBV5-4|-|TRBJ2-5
CASSLVLAGQETQYF
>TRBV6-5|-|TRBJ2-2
CASRRQGATSGELFF
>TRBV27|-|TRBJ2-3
CASSKKAPSPDTQYF
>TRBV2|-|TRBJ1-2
CASSPGYYGYTF
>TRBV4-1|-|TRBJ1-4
CASSRRPGQTNEKLFF
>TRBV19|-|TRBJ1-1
CASIGPGDPGNTEAFF
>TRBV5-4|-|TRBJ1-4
CASSFSTNEKLFF
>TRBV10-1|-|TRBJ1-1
CASSESTGRPLNTEAFF
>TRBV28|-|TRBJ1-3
CASSLGRENTIYF
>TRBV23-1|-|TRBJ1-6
CASSQSEGAANSPLHF
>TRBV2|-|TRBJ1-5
CASSENPSLRPQHF
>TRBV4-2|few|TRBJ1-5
CASSQEGGQGFQPQHF
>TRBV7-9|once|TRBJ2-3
CASSSDGEDTQYF
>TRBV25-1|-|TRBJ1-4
CASSGQGATNEKLFF
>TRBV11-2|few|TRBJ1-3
CASSLVPPPGVHHGNTIYF
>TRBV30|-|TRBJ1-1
CACSAGQPEAFF
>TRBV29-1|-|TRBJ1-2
CSVDVSIAYGYTF
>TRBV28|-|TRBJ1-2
CASREEDRYGYTF
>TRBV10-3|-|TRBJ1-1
CAIMTSGQEAFF
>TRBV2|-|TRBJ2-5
CASSEAAGVYQETQYF
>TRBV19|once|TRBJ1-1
CASSIVSFPGRTEAFF
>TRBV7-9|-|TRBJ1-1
CASSIRQGNTEAFF
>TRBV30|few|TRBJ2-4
CAWSREVKNIQYF
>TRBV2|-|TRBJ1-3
CASSLDWSSGNTIYF
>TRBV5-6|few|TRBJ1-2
CASSPGTGQGIRGYTF
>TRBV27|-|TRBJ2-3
CASSRGTDTQYF
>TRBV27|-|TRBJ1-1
CASRQELVLNTEAFF
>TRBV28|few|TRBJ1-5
CASSWEGPSNQPQHF
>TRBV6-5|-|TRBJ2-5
CASSYSAGPKTQYF
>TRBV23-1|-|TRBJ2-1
CASSHHRDNKEQFF
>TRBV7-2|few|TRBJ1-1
CASRLTTGNAEAFF
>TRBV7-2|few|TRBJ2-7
CASSSGAYEQYF
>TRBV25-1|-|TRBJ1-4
CASSEPGQGNEKLFF
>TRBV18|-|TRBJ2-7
CASSPGTVFEQYF
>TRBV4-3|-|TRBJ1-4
CASSQGTGGKEKLFF
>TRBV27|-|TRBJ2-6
CASSLRGLGGANVLTF
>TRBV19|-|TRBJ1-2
CASTFAGVYGYTF
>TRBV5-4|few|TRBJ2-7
CASSLLASPSYEQYF
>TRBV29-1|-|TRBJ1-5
CSVEEGIRSQGQPQHF
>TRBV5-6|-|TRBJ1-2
CASSLQDNYGYTF
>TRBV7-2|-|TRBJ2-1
CASSLASGRYNEQFF
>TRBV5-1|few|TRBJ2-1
CASSLAVGVYNEQFF
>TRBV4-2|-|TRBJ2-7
CASSQDVSLAGWGEQYF
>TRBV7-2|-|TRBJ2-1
CASSPSGYRALSYNEQFF
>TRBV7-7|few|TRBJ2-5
CASSLRSGETQYF
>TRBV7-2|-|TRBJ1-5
CASSLGQGPMPQHF